Below are 32 T cell receptor beta chains sequenced from a single sample in a study of T cells after somatic rescue of genetic block. Profiled with immunoSEQ multiplex PCR; TCRdb holds only in-frame clones, not every one. Here the sample spans 80,000 to 90,000 clones, more than 80% being singletons. The specimen sequenced was peripheral blood mononuclear cells (PBMCs). The origin of the receptors is a woman between 18 and 29 years old.

The J gene is TRBJ1-4, the V gene TRBV4-1; TRBD1 might be the D (5 bases). V was clipped by 4 bases and J by 7 bases, with 19 bases between them. The germline gives CDR1 MGHRA, CDR2 YSYEKL. CDR3 length: 16 residues. The CDR3 protein is CASSRSPGLQTEKLFF. The CDR3 region has the DNA TGCGCCAGCAGCCGGTCGCCGGGACTTCAGACTGAAAAACTGTTTTTT.

The rearrangement uses TRBV7-8 and TRBJ1-1; TRBD1 matches at 10 bases. This CDR3 region has 14 residues. The V gene's germline CDR1 is SGHVS and CDR2 FQNEAQ. Trimming cost V 5 bases and J 5 bases; bases outside gene matches: 5. The CDR3 loop reads CASSPRTGGTEAFF. CDR3 sequence (DNA): TGTGCCAGCAGCCCACGGACAGGGGGGACTGAAGCTTTCTTT.

The chain uses TRBV5-4 and TRBJ2-3; either TRBD1 or TRBD2 may fit D (7 bases each). V lost 6 bases and J lost 1, with 24 bases in between. The germline CDR1 and CDR2 sequences are SGHNT and YYREEE (reference sequence). The CDR3 extends over 18 amino acids. CDR3 amino acids: CASNEGGGSLWGTDTQYF. In nucleotides, the CDR3 is TGTGCCAGCAACGAAGGGGGCGGGAGCCTTTGGGGCACAGATACGCAGTATTTT.

The genes are TRBV27 and TRBJ2-7; D uncertain. Germline V gene data show CDR1 as MNHEY and CDR2 as SMNVEV (reference sequence). V dropped 1 base and J dropped 2 bases, with 9 bases sitting between them. This CDR3 comprises 14 residues. As DNA, the CDR3 is TGTGCCAGCAGTTTATTGGGCCTACCCTACGAGCAGTACTTC. Translation: CASSLLGLPYEQYF.

In nucleotides, the CDR3 is TGTGCCACCTCCCAATCCAGGCGGGACGACTCTAGCACAGATACGCAGTATTTT. Encoded protein: CATSQSRRDDSSTDTQYF. The gene calls are TRBV21-1 and TRBJ2-3; no DNA check was done on the table's D call, TRBD2. TRBV21-1 is a recognized pseudogene. The CDR3 runs to 18 residues.

The chain links TRBV7-8 to TRBJ1-1; no clear D. The CDR3 has 14 amino acids. The germline V and J ends were trimmed by 1 base and 6 bases, with 12 bases remaining between them. Germline CDR1 and CDR2: SGHVS and FQNEAQ. CDR3: CASSLGPERAEAFF. The CDR3, as DNA: TGTGCCAGCAGCTTAGGCCCCGAGAGGGCTGAAGCTTTCTTT.

V and J are TRBV11-2 and TRBJ1-3; a possible D gene is TRBD1 (5 bases). Deletions cut 0 bases from V and 0 bases from J, with 12 bases between. Germline CDR1 and CDR2: SGHAT and FQNNGV. This CDR3 region has 17 residues. For the CDR3, the DNA is TGTGCCAGCAGCTTAGATCTTTGGGGACTCTCTGGAAACACCATATATTTT. It codes for CASSLDLWGLSGNTIYF.

The rearrangement joins TRBV7-9 to TRBJ1-5; tentative D call: TRBD1 (5 bases). V dropped 1 base and J dropped 6 bases, with 13 bases sitting between them. Germline V lookup: CDR1 SEHNR, CDR2 FQNEAQ (reference sequence). The CDR3 is made up of 15 amino acids. The DNA of the CDR3 is TGTGCCAGCAGCTTAGGGGACCGCCGGGGTCAGCCCCAGCATTTT. Protein product: CASSLGDRRGQPQHF.

The chain uses TRBV5-1 and TRBJ2-1; D perhaps matches TRBD1 (6 bases). V dropped 4 bases and J dropped 0 bases, with 11 bases sitting between them. The CDR3 consists of 15 residues. Germline values: CDR1 SGHRS, CDR2 YFSETQ. In nucleotides, the CDR3 is TGCGCCAGCAGCGCAAGACAGGACTCCTACAATGAGCAGTTCTTC. Residues: CASSARQDSYNEQFF.

This clone was seen a few times. V and J are TRBV27 and TRBJ2-7; 8 bases map to TRBD2. V trimming: 8 bases; J trimming: 2 bases; junction bases outside the gene matches: 11. CDR1 is MNHEY, CDR2 SMNVEV, per germline (reference sequence). CDR3 size: 15 residues. Here the CDR3 DNA reads TGTGCCAGCCACCCCCGGGGAGCGGGAGCCTACGAGCAGTACTTC. It codes for CASHPRGAGAYEQYF.

The J gene is TRBJ2-1, the V gene TRBV28; 9 nucleotides match TRBD2. Trimming took 6 bases from V and 4 from J; bases not matched to a gene: 16. The CDR3 is 18 residues long. The germline CDR1 and CDR2 sequences are MDHEN and SYDVKM. The CDR3 DNA sequence: TGTGCCAGCAGCCTTAGCGGGAGTACCTCTCGATTATACAATGAGCAGTTCTTC. Its translation is CASSLSGSTSRLYNEQFF.

This clone showed up just a few times. This sequence joins TRBV2 and TRBJ1-1; a weak D match, TRBD1 (6 bases). Germline loops: CDR1 SNHLY, CDR2 FYNNEI. Trimming pared 3 bases from V and 6 bases from J, leaving 17 bases between. This CDR3 has 15 residues. The DNA of the CDR3 is TGTGCCAGCAGTGAGAATGGTTGGGGGCGGGCTGAAGCTTTCTTT. Protein: CASSENGWGRAEAFF.

This clone was found a few times. This chain uses TRBV27 with TRBJ2-5; 8 positions agree with TRBD2. V lost 6 bases, J lost 5 bases, and 11 bases stayed unmatched. The germline V gene encodes CDR1 MNHEY and CDR2 SMNVEV (reference sequence). There are 15 residues in the CDR3. CDR3 protein: CASRLRGGRMETQYF. The CDR3, as DNA: TGTGCCAGCAGACTACGAGGCGGGAGGATGGAGACCCAGTACTTC.

The chain employs TRBV7-2 and TRBJ1-1; D is uncertain. Germline-derived CDR1 and CDR2 are SGHTA and FQGNSA. The V end lost 6 bases, the J end lost 1 base, and 9 bases lay between the germline ends. This CDR3 comprises 13 residues. CDR3 bases: TGTGCCAGCAGTATAGGTTGGAACACTGAAGCTTTCTTT. Encoded protein: CASSIGWNTEAFF.

This sequence joins TRBV29-1 and TRBJ2-1; TRBD2 matches at 7 bases. Germline V CDR1 and CDR2: SQVTM, ANQGSEA. With V trimmed by 3 bases and J by 7 bases, 12 bases remained unmatched. The CDR3 length is 15 residues. For the CDR3, the DNA is TGCAGCGTTGAGGGGCAAGTAGCGGGTCCGAATGAGCAGTTCTTC. It is translated as CSVEGQVAGPNEQFF.

This clone was observed a handful of times. V is TRBV2 and J is TRBJ2-5, with D tentatively TRBD2 (5 bases). Deletions cut 3 bases from V and 4 bases from J, with 9 bases between. Germline CDR1 is SNHLY and CDR2 is FYNNEI. The CDR3 has 13 residues. CDR3 in amino acids: CASSDSRGETQYF. CDR3 nucleotide sequence: TGTGCCAGCAGTGATTCCCGGGGAGAGACCCAGTACTTC.

The chain carries TRBV30 and TRBJ2-1; 7 bases are shared with TRBD2. V lost 2 bases, J lost 8 bases, and 12 bases stayed unmatched. The CDR3 totals 15 residues. The germline V gene encodes CDR1 GTSNPN and CDR2 SVGIG (reference sequence). CDR3: CAWSPGTKVLDEQFF. In DNA, the CDR3 is TGTGCCTGGAGTCCCGGGACTAAGGTTTTGGATGAGCAGTTCTTC.

This clone has only one observation. The chain combines TRBV7-9 with TRBJ2-3; TRBD1 agrees at 7 bases. Germline CDR1 and CDR2: SEHNR and FQNEAQ (reference sequence). The ends lost 4 bases at V and 6 bases at J; junction bases unmatched: 10. The CDR3 is 15 amino acids. CDR3 protein: CASSYLTGKGDTQYF. In DNA form, the CDR3 reads TGTGCCAGCAGCTACCTGACAGGGAAAGGGGATACGCAGTATTTT.

The chain joins TRBV11-2 to TRBJ1-5; tentative D call: TRBD1 (5 bases). The CDR3 loop spans 16 amino acids. Trimming shortened V by 0 bases and J by 5 bases, and 14 bases separated the two germline ends. Germline values: CDR1 SGHAT, CDR2 FQNNGV. The CDR3 is CASSLDRQGPHQPQHF. The CDR3 DNA reads as TGTGCCAGCAGCTTAGATCGTCAGGGCCCTCATCAGCCCCAGCATTTT.

V and J are TRBV7-9 and TRBJ2-1, with D tentatively TRBD2 (6 bases). Trimming removed 6 bases at V and 5 bases at J, with 11 bases between. This CDR3 has 13 amino acids. From germline, CDR1 is SEHNR and CDR2 FQNEAQ (reference sequence). The CDR3 DNA follows: TGTGCCAGCAGTAGCGGAGCCCACAATGAGCAGTTCTTC. Translating it yields CASSSGAHNEQFF.

The V and J genes are TRBV5-1 and TRBJ2-1; 9 bases line up with TRBD2. Losses at the gene ends were 4 bases for V and 0 bases for J; bases not matched to a gene: 2. The CDR3 is made up of 15 amino acids. Germline-derived CDR1 and CDR2 are SGHRS and YFSETQ. CDR3 sequence: CASSPSGTSYNEQFF. In DNA form, the CDR3 reads TGCGCCAGCAGCCCTAGCGGGACCTCCTACAATGAGCAGTTCTTC.

The chain has TRBV18 and TRBJ2-7, with 10 nucleotides matching TRBD2. Trimming at V came to 4 bases and at J to 2 bases, leaving 17 bases not matched to a gene. The CDR3 runs 19 residues. Germline CDR1 is KGHSH and CDR2 is LQKENI. CDR3 in amino acids: CASSLQGTHGLAETYEQYF. The CDR3 nucleotides read TGTGCCAGCTCACTCCAGGGGACCCATGGACTAGCGGAGACCTACGAGCAGTACTTC.

V usage is TRBV28 and J usage is TRBJ2-7; possibly TRBD1 or TRBD2 for D (5 bases each). The V and J ends lost 3 bases and 2 bases respectively, with 8 bases between them. Germline CDR1 is MDHEN and CDR2 is SYDVKM. The CDR3 sequence is 13 residues long. For the CDR3, the DNA is TGTGCCAGCAGTTTTCAGGGACCCTACGAGCAGTACTTC. Translated, it gives CASSFQGPYEQYF.

This rearrangement joins TRBV7-9 to TRBJ2-2, with TRBD1 identical over 10 bases. The germline CDR1 and CDR2 sequences are SEHNR and FQNEAQ (reference sequence). The CDR3 runs to 15 residues. J gave up 7 bases and V 4 bases, and 6 bases lay outside the gene matches. The CDR3 loop reads CASSSGQGQRGELFF. In DNA, the CDR3 is TGTGCCAGCAGCTCGGGACAGGGGCAGCGCGGGGAGCTGTTTTTT.

V and J are TRBV7-9 and TRBJ2-2, with D perhaps matching TRBD2 (6 bases). Germline V lookup: CDR1 SEHNR, CDR2 FQNEAQ (reference sequence). The CDR3 sequence is 14 residues long. V was trimmed by 5 bases and J by 1 base, leaving 8 bases between them. The CDR3 DNA reads TGTGCCAGCAGCCCTAGCGAGAACACCGGGGAGCTGTTTTTT. As protein: CASSPSENTGELFF.

The rearrangement links TRBV5-6 to TRBJ2-7, with 9 bases identical to TRBD2. V trimming: 1 base; J trimming: 3 bases; junction bases outside the gene matches: 2. The CDR3 contains 14 residues. CDR1 is SGHDT and CDR2 is YYEEEE in the germline V gene. The CDR3 is CASSLRLADYEQYF. DNA for the CDR3: TGTGCCAGCAGCTTGAGACTAGCGGACTACGAGCAGTACTTC.

The chain employs TRBV5-1 and TRBJ2-2; D possibly corresponds to TRBD2 (6 bases). V was clipped by 4 bases and J by 0 bases, with 7 bases between them. The CDR3 has 14 amino acids. Germline V gene sequence: CDR1 SGHRS, CDR2 YFSETQ. CDR3 residues: CASSRLANTGELFF. The CDR3 DNA reads TGCGCCAGCAGCCGACTAGCGAACACCGGGGAGCTGTTTTTT.

The V call is TRBV2, the J call TRBJ2-5; TRBD2 matches 7 bases. Germline CDR1 and CDR2: SNHLY and FYNNEI. The CDR3 loop spans 13 amino acids. Trimming removed 6 bases from V and 1 base from J; junction bases left unmatched: 2. The CDR3 DNA reads TGTGCCAGCAGGCGCGGGAGCCAAGAGACCCAGTACTTC. Translation: CASRRGSQETQYF.

This clone was found a few times. V is TRBV10-1 and J is TRBJ1-3, with 7 bases identical to TRBD1. The CDR3 is 15 amino acids. Per the germline V gene, CDR1 is WNHNN and CDR2 is SYGVQD (reference sequence). V was pared by 4 bases and J by 0 bases, with 3 bases of the junction left unmatched. CDR3 amino acids: CASSVGTDSGNTIYF. The CDR3, as DNA: TGCGCCAGCAGTGTGGGGACAGACTCTGGAAACACCATATATTTT.

The J gene is TRBJ2-5, the V gene TRBV11-3; D is ambiguous. The CDR3 spans 13 residues. Trimming pared 1 base from V and 4 bases from J, leaving 7 bases between. In germline, CDR1 is SGHNT, CDR2 YENEEA. CDR3 region: CASSLVGLETQYF. The DNA of the CDR3 is TGTGCCAGCAGCTTAGTTGGGCTAGAGACCCAGTACTTC.

The V call is TRBV19, the J call TRBJ2-2, with TRBD1 matching over 12 bases. The CDR3 extends over 12 amino acids. Per germline, CDR1 LNHDA and CDR2 SQIVND (reference sequence). In DNA form, the CDR3 reads TGTGCGGGACAGGGGGCCTCCGGGGAGCTGTTTTTT. Its protein product is CAGQGASGELFF.

Concerning this clone itself: At one end the junction does not follow the germline gene, possibly because of a read error. The chain uses TRBV7-7 and TRBJ2-2, with 11 bases lining up with TRBD1. CDR3 size: 16 residues. CDR1 and CDR2 (germline): SSHAT, FNYEAQ (reference sequence). The CDR3 spells CASSPGTGGNTGELFF. Here the CDR3 DNA reads TGTGCTAGCAGCCCAGGGACAGGGGGGAACACCGGGGAGCTGTTTTTT.